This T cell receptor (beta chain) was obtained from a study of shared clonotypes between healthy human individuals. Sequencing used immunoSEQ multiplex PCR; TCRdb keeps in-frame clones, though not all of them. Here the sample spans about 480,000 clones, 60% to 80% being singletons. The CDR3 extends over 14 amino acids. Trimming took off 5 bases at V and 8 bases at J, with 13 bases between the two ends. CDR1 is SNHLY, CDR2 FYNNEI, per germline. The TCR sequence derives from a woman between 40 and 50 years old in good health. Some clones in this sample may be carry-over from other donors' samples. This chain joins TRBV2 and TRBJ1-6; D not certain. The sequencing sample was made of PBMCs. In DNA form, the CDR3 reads TGTGCCAGCAGTCCCCGAAGGACCGATTCACCCCTCCACTTT. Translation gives CASSPRRTDSPLHF.